The 7 T cell receptor beta chains listed next were all sequenced from one sample in a study of T cells in Graves' hyperthyroidism and ophthalmopathy. TCR beta CDR3 regions were amplified from RNA. HTBI primers were used for first-round RT-PCR of the TCR CDR3. TCRdb re-analysed the multiplex PCR reads in MiXCR, keeping a single row per CDR3 protein. Among 600,000 to 850,000 distinct CDR3 sequences listed, approximately 18% were seen once. The sample was blood. All receptors derive from a woman aged 50 to 60 with Graves' hyperthyroidism that later progressed to Graves' ophthalmopathy.

The chain combines TRBV15 with TRBJ2-5; D possibly corresponds to TRBD1 (6 bases). The CDR3 consists of 14 residues. The germline V gene encodes CDR1 LNHNV and CDR2 YYDKDF (reference sequence). Between the trimmed V and J ends, which lost 3 bases and 4 bases, there was a span of 12 bases. CDR3: CATSSEDRRETQYF. In nucleotides, the CDR3 is TGTGCCACCAGCAGTGAAGACAGGCGAGAGACCCAGTACTTC.

This clonotype showed up many times. The chain joins TRBV3-1 to TRBJ1-1; possibly TRBD1 for D (6 bases). Germline CDR1 reads LGHDT; CDR2 reads YNNKEL (reference sequence). The CDR3 loop spans 14 amino acids. Trimming removed 2 bases from V and 4 bases from J, with 11 bases in between. The CDR3 coding sequence is TGTGCCAGCAGCCAATGGGGGCAGGGCACTGAAGCTTTCTTT. It codes for CASSQWGQGTEAFF.

This clonotype was observed at least ten times. The CDR3 sequence: CASLRDRAIGKLFF. CDR3 nucleotide sequence: TGTGCCAGCCTAAGGGACAGGGCCATTGGAAAACTGTTTTTT. V usage is TRBV2 and J usage is TRBJ1-4, with 9 bases matching TRBD1. CDR3 size: 14 residues. Germline V gene data show CDR1 as SNHLY and CDR2 as FYNNEI. J gave up 10 bases and V 8 bases, and 11 bases lay outside the gene matches.

The table lists this clonotype with a few counts. The gene calls are TRBV20-1 and TRBJ2-7, with D perhaps given as TRBD1 or TRBD2 (5 bases each). The germline V gene encodes CDR1 DFQATT and CDR2 SNEGSKA (reference sequence). V lost 2 bases, J lost 4 bases, and 9 bases lay in between. The CDR3 sequence is 12 residues long. The CDR3 DNA reads TGCAGTGCTAGATATGGGGGTTACGAGCAGTACTTC. It codes for CSARYGGYEQYF.

The CDR3 spells CASSEERGSGYTF. CDR3 DNA: TGTGCCAGCAGTGAGGAGAGGGGATCTGGCTACACCTTC. The rearrangement uses TRBV6-1 and TRBJ1-2, with D possibly being TRBD1 (5 bases). The V end was cut by 3 bases, the J end by 7 bases, with 12 bases between. Germline CDR1 is MNHNS and CDR2 is SASEGT. The CDR3 consists of 13 residues.

This clonotype was seen repeatedly, ten times or more. The genes are TRBV5-1 and TRBJ2-7; possibly TRBD2 for D (6 bases). This CDR3 is 14 amino acids long. The ends were cut back, 2 bases at V and 7 bases at J, with 16 bases in the middle. Germline V gene sequence: CDR1 SGHRS, CDR2 YFSETQ. The CDR3 nucleotides are TGCGCCAGCAGCTTTTCCCGGACTAAAGGAGAGCAGTACTTC. Translated, it gives CASSFSRTKGEQYF.

In this sample, this clonotype turned up many times. This chain connects TRBV12-3 or TRBV12-4 to TRBJ1-5, with TRBD1 as a possible D gene (5 bases). Deletions cut 0 bases from V and 1 base from J, with 13 bases between. The CDR3 runs to 17 residues. The CDR3 loop is CASSLAYEGMSNQPQHF. The CDR3 DNA sequence: TGTGCCAGCAGTTTAGCTTATGAGGGGATGAGCAATCAGCCCCAGCATTTT.